This note documents a single T cell receptor beta chain sequence. The sample originates from a study of blood T cell repertoires in COVID-19. For the study at large: PBMCs, B-cell-depleted T cells, or T cells were the source of the cDNA or gDNA that made up the material.

Measured with immunoSEQ multiplex PCR; TCRdb has only the in-frame clones, and not every one. The table shows some 260,000 clones, with 80% to 90% occurring only once. Germline-derived CDR1 and CDR2 are MNHNS and SASEGT. V was shortened by 1 base and J by 6 bases, with 7 bases between the two germline ends. This CDR3 contains 13 residues. Sequencing input: PBMCs or T cells enriched from blood (not recorded which). The genes are TRBV6-1 and TRBJ2-1; the D gene is possibly TRBD1 (5 bases). This clonotype was sampled from a man in his thirties or forties with acute COVID-19. This chain's CDR3 is CASSEVGVNEQFF. CDR3 nucleotide sequence: TGTGCCAGCAGTGAAGTAGGGGTCAATGAGCAGTTCTTC.